These 21 T cell receptor beta chains came from one sample sequenced in a study of regulatory T cells in long-lasting Graves disease. The time point was: persistent/refractory GD, antithyroid drugs over 5 years with positive TRAb. Researchers made the TCR library from RNA that was extracted from PBMCs. Building the TCR beta libraries relied on iRepertoire HTBI primers, and CDR3 regions underwent Arm-PCR. TCRdb called the multiplex PCR reads again in MiXCR, with one record for every CDR3 protein. The sample shows 450,000 or so distinct CDR3 sequences, less than 25% of them seen only once. The sample in question was peripheral blood mononuclear cells (PBMCs), obtained when the disease was refractory, from a patient treated with antithyroid drugs. These receptors all come from a female donor with Graves disease.

This clonotype was counted ten times or more. The chain couples TRBV28 to TRBJ1-2; no firm D call. The CDR3 sequence is 13 residues long. Germline V gene lookup returns CDR1 MDHEN and CDR2 SYDVKM. With 6 bases removed from V and 0 bases from J, the gap between germline ends came to 8 bases. The DNA of the CDR3 is TGTGCCAGCAGGCAGGAAACTAACTATGGCTACACCTTC. It is translated as CASRQETNYGYTF.

The chain couples TRBV9 to TRBJ2-1; perhaps TRBD2 as D (5 bases). The CDR3 runs to 17 residues. Looked up from germline, CDR1 is SGDLS and CDR2 is YYNGEE. Deletions cut 0 bases from V and 4 bases from J, with 17 bases between. The CDR3 DNA is TGTGCCAGCAGCGTAGGAGTGGGGTCGTCGGGGTACAATGAGCAGTTCTTC. Encoded protein: CASSVGVGSSGYNEQFF.

This sequence joins TRBV27 and TRBJ1-1; unclear D gene. V lost 11 bases, J lost 5 bases, and 21 bases lay in between. The CDR3 loop spans 14 amino acids. Germline values: CDR1 MNHEY, CDR2 SMNVEV (reference sequence). The CDR3 loop is CAAQKWQVGTEAFF. As DNA, the CDR3 is TGTGCCGCACAAAAGTGGCAGGTTGGTACTGAAGCTTTCTTT.

This clonotype came up many times. V and J are TRBV18 and TRBJ2-7; 7 nucleotides align to TRBD1. V shed 2 bases and J 6 bases; nucleotides not matched to a gene: 7. CDR1 KGHSH and CDR2 LQKENI come from the germline V gene. The CDR3 is 14 residues long. The CDR3 loop is CASSPVAGDSEQYF. The CDR3 DNA is TGTGCCAGCTCACCAGTGGCCGGGGACAGCGAGCAGTACTTC.

The table lists this clonotype with many counts. This chain joins TRBV2 and TRBJ2-2; no firm D call. With 6 bases removed from V and 7 bases from J, the gap between germline ends came to 12 bases. CDR1 and CDR2 (germline): SNHLY, FYNNEI. The CDR3 extends over 13 amino acids. CDR3 residues: CASRVILGGELFF. As DNA, the CDR3 is TGTGCCAGCAGGGTAATTCTCGGCGGGGAGCTGTTTTTT.

This clonotype was detected many times. This chain connects TRBV10-2 to TRBJ2-5; unclear D gene. Germline CDR1 and CDR2: WSHSY and SAAADI. V was cut by 6 bases and J by 5 bases, with 13 bases left in between. CDR3 length: 13 amino acids. CDR3 bases: TGCGCCAGCAGGCCCCAGGTGGGGGAGACCCAGTACTTC. As protein: CASRPQVGETQYF.

Ten or more counts support this clonotype. The rearrangement uses TRBV5-1 and TRBJ1-2, with 10 bases fitting TRBD1. Germline CDR1 SGHRS, CDR2 YFSETQ. The CDR3 runs 17 residues. V lost 4 bases to trimming and J lost 5 bases; unmatched junction nucleotides: 14. CDR3 loop: CASSKGQGLAAPYGYTF. CDR3 bases: TGCGCCAGCAGCAAGGGACAGGGGTTAGCAGCCCCGTATGGCTACACCTTC.

This clonotype occurred many times. The chain recombines TRBV28 with TRBJ1-1; 7 bases are shared with TRBD1. With 5 bases clipped from V and 4 bases from J, the junction kept 1 base outside the gene matches. The CDR3 loop spans 12 amino acids. Germline assignment: CDR1 MDHEN and CDR2 SYDVKM. Here the CDR3 DNA reads TGTGCCAGCAGTACAGGGGTCACTGAAGCTTTCTTT. This sequence encodes CASSTGVTEAFF.

This clonotype was picked up many times. V is TRBV15 and J is TRBJ2-2; D unclear. The germline V gene encodes CDR1 LNHNV and CDR2 YYDKDF (reference sequence). The CDR3 is 14 amino acids. Trimming stripped 4 bases from V and 1 base from J, with 7 bases between. This chain's CDR3 is CATSIAGNTGELFF. The CDR3 region has the DNA TGTGCCACCAGCATAGCAGGGAACACCGGGGAGCTGTTTTTT.

The chain couples TRBV29-1 to TRBJ1-1; tentative D call: TRBD1 (5 bases). The V gene lost 5 bases and the J gene lost 5 bases, with 12 bases spanning the gap. Germline CDR1 and CDR2: SQVTM and ANQGSEA. CDR3 length: 12 amino acids. The CDR3: CSVRGRGTEAFF. CDR3 DNA: TGCAGCGTTAGGGGCCGCGGGACTGAAGCTTTCTTT. The whole variable domain, remainder taken from reference TRBV29-1 and TRBJ1-1, is SAVISQKPSRDICQRGTSLTIQCQVDSQVTMMFWYRQQPGQSLTLIATANQGSEATYESGFVIDKFPISRPNLTFSTLTVSNMSPEDSSIYLCSVRGRGTEAFFGQGTRLTVV.

This clonotype was counted ten times or more. J is TRBJ2-7 and V is TRBV7-2, with 7 bases that match TRBD1. From germline, CDR1 is SGHTA and CDR2 FQGNSA. The V and J ends lost 7 bases and 2 bases, in that order; junction bases with no gene match: 8. This CDR3 comprises 14 residues. The CDR3 region has the DNA TGTGCCAGCACGGGACAGCCGGGGCCCTACGAGCAGTACTTC. Residues: CASTGQPGPYEQYF.

This clonotype has at least ten counts. The chain recombines TRBV7-2 with TRBJ1-2; D is ambiguous. Trimming left V 0 bases short and J 6 bases short, with 17 bases between. The germline V gene encodes CDR1 SGHTA and CDR2 FQGNSA. CDR3 size: 16 residues. This chain's CDR3 is CASSLARTLRSNGYTF. CDR3 sequence (DNA): TGTGCCAGCAGCTTAGCCCGTACCTTACGGAGCAATGGCTACACCTTC.

This clonotype has a count of ten or more. This chain links TRBV2 with TRBJ1-1, with D perhaps matching TRBD1 (5 bases). Germline V lookup: CDR1 SNHLY, CDR2 FYNNEI. The CDR3 is 12 residues long. Deletions cut 4 bases from V and 8 bases from J, with 11 bases between. Here the CDR3 reads CASSGAGREAFF. The CDR3, as DNA: TGTGCCAGCAGTGGCGCAGGGCGGGAAGCTTTCTTT.

This clonotype was recorded many times. The chain combines TRBV7-2 with TRBJ2-2; 7 nucleotides match TRBD1. This CDR3 comprises 15 residues. V shed 4 bases and J 5 bases; nucleotides not matched to a gene: 7. Germline loops: CDR1 SGHTA, CDR2 FQGNSA. The CDR3 loop reads CASSSRTGGTGELFF. CDR3 in DNA: TGTGCCAGCAGCTCAAGGACAGGAGGAACCGGGGAGCTGTTTTTT.

This clonotype was recorded at least ten times. The chain couples TRBV28 to TRBJ2-7, with D uncertain. There are 15 residues in the CDR3. Germline loops: CDR1 MDHEN, CDR2 SYDVKM. Between the trimmed V and J ends, which lost 8 bases and 0 bases, there was a span of 17 bases. The CDR3 is CASATKDAYSYEQYF. CDR3 DNA sequence: TGTGCCAGCGCCACCAAGGACGCCTACTCCTACGAGCAGTACTTC.

This chain uses TRBV27 with TRBJ2-7; 7 bases are a match to TRBD1. CDR3 size: 17 residues. CDR1 MNHEY and CDR2 SMNVEV come from the germline V gene (reference sequence). Trimming removed 8 bases from V and 1 base from J; junction bases left unmatched: 17. The CDR3 bases are TGTGCCAGCGTCCATAAAGACCGGACAGGACTTTCCTACGAGCAGTACTTC. Protein product: CASVHKDRTGLSYEQYF.

This clonotype showed up many times. The chain carries TRBV6-1 and TRBJ2-7; no firm D call. Germline CDR1 is MNHNS and CDR2 is SASEGT. This CDR3 spans 13 amino acids. V lost 7 bases and J lost 1, with 11 bases in between. The CDR3 DNA is TGTGCCAGCACCAAAGGGCTGTCCTACGAGCAGTACTTC. Its protein is CASTKGLSYEQYF.

The V and J genes are TRBV30 and TRBJ2-7, with TRBD1 matching over 9 bases. Germline trimming cut 3 bases from V and 4 bases from J; bases unmatched to any gene: 7. CDR1 is GTSNPN and CDR2 is SVGIG in the germline V gene (reference sequence). This CDR3 is 14 amino acids long. CDR3 in amino acids: CAWRAGTGWYEQYF. The CDR3 region has the DNA TGTGCCTGGAGGGCCGGGACAGGGTGGTACGAGCAGTACTTC.

V and J are TRBV24-1 and TRBJ1-1; possibly TRBD1 for D (5 bases). Deletions cut 4 bases from V and 3 bases from J, with 14 bases between. Germline CDR1 KGHDR, CDR2 SFDVKD. The CDR3 has 15 residues. The CDR3 DNA is TGTGCCACCAGTGACACAGACAGTCCCTACACTGAAGCTTTCTTT. Protein product: CATSDTDSPYTEAFF.

This clonotype was seen only a few times. The chain has TRBV20-1 and TRBJ2-7; tentatively, D is TRBD1 (5 bases). From germline, CDR1 is DFQATT and CDR2 SNEGSKA (reference sequence). The CDR3 extends over 11 amino acids. Trimming pared 0 bases from V and 9 bases from J, leaving 9 bases between. The chain's CDR3 is CSARDRQGQYF. DNA of the CDR3: TGCAGTGCTAGAGACCGTCAGGGGCAGTACTTC.

This clonotype appeared a few times. The chain is built from TRBV7-3 and TRBJ1-3, with D unresolved. The CDR3 runs to 17 residues. Trimming took 5 bases from V and 6 from J, leaving 23 bases between them. Looked up from germline, CDR1 is SGHTA and CDR2 is FQGTGA. This chain's CDR3 is CASSTFRRTPGKNTIYF. For the CDR3, the DNA is TGTGCCAGCAGCACATTCCGTCGGACCCCGGGCAAAAACACCATATATTTT.